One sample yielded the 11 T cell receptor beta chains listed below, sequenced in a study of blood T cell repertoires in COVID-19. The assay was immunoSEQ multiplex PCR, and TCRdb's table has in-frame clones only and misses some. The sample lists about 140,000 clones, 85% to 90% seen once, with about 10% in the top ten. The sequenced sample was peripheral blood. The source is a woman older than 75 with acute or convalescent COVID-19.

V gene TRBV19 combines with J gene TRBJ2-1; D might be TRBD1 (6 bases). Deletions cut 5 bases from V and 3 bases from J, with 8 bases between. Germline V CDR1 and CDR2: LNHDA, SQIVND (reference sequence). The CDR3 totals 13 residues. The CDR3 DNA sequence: TGTGCCAGTAGTGTGACAGGCTACAATGAGCAGTTCTTC. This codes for CASSVTGYNEQFF.

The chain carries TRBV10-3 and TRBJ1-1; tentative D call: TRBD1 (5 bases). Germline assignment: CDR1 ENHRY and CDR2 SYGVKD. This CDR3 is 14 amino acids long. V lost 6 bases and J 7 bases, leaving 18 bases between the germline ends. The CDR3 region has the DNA TGTGCCATCAGCGGGGCCGGAGGGAGGGGTGAAGCTTTCTTT. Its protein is CAISGAGGRGEAFF.

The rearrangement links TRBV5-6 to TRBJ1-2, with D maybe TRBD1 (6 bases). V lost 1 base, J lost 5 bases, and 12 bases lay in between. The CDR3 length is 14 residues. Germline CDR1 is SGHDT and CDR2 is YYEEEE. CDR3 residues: CASSLLRGAYGYTF. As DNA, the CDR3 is TGTGCCAGCAGCTTGCTGCGGGGGGCGTATGGCTACACCTTC.

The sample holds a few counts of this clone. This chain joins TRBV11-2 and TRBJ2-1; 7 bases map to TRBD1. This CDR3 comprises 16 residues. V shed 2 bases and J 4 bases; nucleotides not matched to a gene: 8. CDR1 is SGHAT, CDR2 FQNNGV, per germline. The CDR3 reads CASSLLRDSQYNEQFF. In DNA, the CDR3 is TGTGCCAGCAGCTTACTCCGGGACAGCCAGTACAATGAGCAGTTCTTC.

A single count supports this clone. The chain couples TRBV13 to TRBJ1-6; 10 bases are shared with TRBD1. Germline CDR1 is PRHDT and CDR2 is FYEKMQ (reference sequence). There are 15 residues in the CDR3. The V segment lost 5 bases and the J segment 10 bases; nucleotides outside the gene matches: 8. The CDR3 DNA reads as TGTGCCAGCAGCCTCCGGGACAGGGGCTTGTCACCCCTCCACTTT. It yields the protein CASSLRDRGLSPLHF.

The chain's CDR3 is CASRGRGEVTEAFF. CDR3 nucleotide sequence: TGTGCCAGCAGAGGACGCGGGGAAGTCACTGAAGCTTTCTTT. This chain uses TRBV7-9 with TRBJ1-1; D is unclear. In germline, CDR1 is SEHNR, CDR2 FQNEAQ (reference sequence). Trimming left V 6 bases short and J 4 bases short, with 15 bases between. The CDR3 extends over 14 amino acids.

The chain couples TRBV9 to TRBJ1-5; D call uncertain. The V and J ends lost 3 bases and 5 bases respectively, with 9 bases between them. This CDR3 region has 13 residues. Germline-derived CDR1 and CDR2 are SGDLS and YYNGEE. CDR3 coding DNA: TGTGCCAGCAGCGACCTGGGAGATCAGCCCCAGCATTTT. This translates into CASSDLGDQPQHF.

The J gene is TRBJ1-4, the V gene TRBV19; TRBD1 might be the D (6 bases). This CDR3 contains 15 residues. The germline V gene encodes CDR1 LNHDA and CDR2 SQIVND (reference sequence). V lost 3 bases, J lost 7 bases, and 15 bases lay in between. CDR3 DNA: TGTGCCAGTAGTATCCACAGGGATTTCACTGAAAAACTGTTTTTT. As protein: CASSIHRDFTEKLFF.

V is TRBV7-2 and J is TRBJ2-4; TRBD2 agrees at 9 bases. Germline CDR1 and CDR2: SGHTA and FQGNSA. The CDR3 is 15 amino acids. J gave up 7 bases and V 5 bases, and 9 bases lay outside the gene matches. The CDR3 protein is CASSGQPGLANIQYF. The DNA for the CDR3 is TGTGCCAGCAGCGGACAACCGGGACTAGCTAACATTCAGTACTTC.

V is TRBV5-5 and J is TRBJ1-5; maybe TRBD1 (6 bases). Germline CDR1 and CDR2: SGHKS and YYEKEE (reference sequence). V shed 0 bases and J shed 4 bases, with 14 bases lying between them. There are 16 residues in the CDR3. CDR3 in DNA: TGTGCCAGCAGCTTGGAGTCCCACAGGGAGAATCAGCCCCAGCATTTT. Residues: CASSLESHRENQPQHF.

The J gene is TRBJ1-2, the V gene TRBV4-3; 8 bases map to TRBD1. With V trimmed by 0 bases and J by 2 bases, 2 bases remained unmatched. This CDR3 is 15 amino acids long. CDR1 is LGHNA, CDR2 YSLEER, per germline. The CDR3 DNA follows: TGCGCCAGCAGCCAAGACCACAGGGGGAACTATGGCTACACCTTC. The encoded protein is CASSQDHRGNYGYTF.